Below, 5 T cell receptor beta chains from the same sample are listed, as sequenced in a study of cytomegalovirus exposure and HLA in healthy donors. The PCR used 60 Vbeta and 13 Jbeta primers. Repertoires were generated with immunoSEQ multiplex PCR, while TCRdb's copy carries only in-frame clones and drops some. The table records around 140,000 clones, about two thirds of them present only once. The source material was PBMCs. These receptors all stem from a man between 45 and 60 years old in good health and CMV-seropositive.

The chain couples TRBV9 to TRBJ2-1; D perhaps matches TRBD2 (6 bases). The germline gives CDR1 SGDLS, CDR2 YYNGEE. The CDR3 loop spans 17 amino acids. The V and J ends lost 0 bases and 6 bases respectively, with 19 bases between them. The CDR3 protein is CASSVATSGESGNEQFF. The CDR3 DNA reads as TGTGCCAGCAGCGTAGCTACGTCGGGAGAATCCGGCAATGAGCAGTTCTTC.

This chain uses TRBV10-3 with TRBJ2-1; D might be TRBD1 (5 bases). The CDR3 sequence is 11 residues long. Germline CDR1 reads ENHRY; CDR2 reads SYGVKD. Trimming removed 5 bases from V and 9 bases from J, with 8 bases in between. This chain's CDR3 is CAISQGVEQFF. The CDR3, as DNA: TGTGCCATCAGTCAGGGTGTTGAGCAGTTCTTC.

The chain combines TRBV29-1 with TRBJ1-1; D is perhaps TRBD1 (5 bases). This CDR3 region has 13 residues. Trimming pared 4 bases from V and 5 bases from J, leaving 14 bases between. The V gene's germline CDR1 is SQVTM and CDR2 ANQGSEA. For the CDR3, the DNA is TGCAGCGTTGCGGTGGGGCGACGGACTGAAGCTTTCTTT. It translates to CSVAVGRRTEAFF.

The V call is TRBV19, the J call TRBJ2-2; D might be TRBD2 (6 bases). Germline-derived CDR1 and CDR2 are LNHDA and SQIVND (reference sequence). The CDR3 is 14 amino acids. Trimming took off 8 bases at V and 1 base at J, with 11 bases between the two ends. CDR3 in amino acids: CASLSGLNTGELFF. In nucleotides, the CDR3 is TGTGCCAGTCTTAGCGGATTGAACACCGGGGAGCTGTTTTTT.

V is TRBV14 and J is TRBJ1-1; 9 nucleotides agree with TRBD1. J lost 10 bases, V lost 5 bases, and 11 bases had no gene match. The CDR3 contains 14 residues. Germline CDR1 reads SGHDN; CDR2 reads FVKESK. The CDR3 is CASSARTGALGAFF. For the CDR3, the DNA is TGTGCCAGCAGCGCGAGGACAGGGGCCCTTGGAGCTTTCTTT. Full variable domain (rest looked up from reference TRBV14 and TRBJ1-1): EAGVTQFPSHSVIEKGQTVTLRCDPISGHDNLYWYRRVMGKEIKFLLHFVKESKQDESGMPNNRFLAERTGGTYSTLKVQPAELEDSGVYFCASSARTGALGAFFGQGTRLTVV.